The next 20 T cell receptor beta chains were all read from a single sample in a study of technical replicates of blood from several donors. TCRdb keeps only in-frame clones here, not all; method: immunoSEQ multiplex PCR. The table lists approximately 70,000 clones, 85% to 95% of them singletons. Sequencing used T cells isolated from PBMCs. These receptors originate from a human donor in good health.

This chain joins TRBV10-1 and TRBJ2-5; perhaps TRBD2 as D (5 bases). V lost 3 bases to trimming and J lost 0 bases, with 8 bases between them. The CDR3 extends over 14 amino acids. Germline CDR1 WNHNN, CDR2 SYGVQD (reference sequence). CDR3 loop: CASSDGKYQETQYF. As DNA, the CDR3 is TGCGCCAGCAGTGACGGGAAGTACCAAGAGACCCAGTACTTC.

The chain recombines TRBV4-3 with TRBJ2-7, with no clear D. The CDR3 has 12 residues. Germline CDR1 is LGHNA and CDR2 is YSLEER. Trimming pared 4 bases from V and 3 bases from J, leaving 7 bases between. The CDR3, as DNA: TGCGCCAGCAGCCTAGACGGCTACGAGCAGTACTTC. Translated: CASSLDGYEQYF.

The rearrangement joins TRBV11-2 to TRBJ1-1; maybe TRBD1 (6 bases). The germline V and J ends were trimmed by 0 bases and 4 bases, with 15 bases remaining between them. The CDR3 length is 16 residues. CDR1 and CDR2 (germline): SGHAT, FQNNGV. The CDR3 here is CASSLELLYRVTEAFF. The CDR3 DNA reads TGTGCCAGCAGCTTAGAGTTGCTTTACAGGGTCACTGAAGCTTTCTTT.

This sequence joins TRBV5-1 and TRBJ1-3, with TRBD1 matching 7 bases. The CDR3 length is 13 residues. Trimming took 10 bases from V and 0 from J; bases not matched to a gene: 4. The germline V gene has CDR1 SGHRS and CDR2 YFSETQ. The CDR3 bases are TGCGCCTCGGGACAGAGCTCTGGAAACACCATATATTTT. It codes for CASGQSSGNTIYF.

This chain joins TRBV7-6 and TRBJ1-2; TRBD1 aligns across 7 bases. The CDR3 runs to 14 residues. CDR1 and CDR2 from the germline V gene are SGHVS and FNYEAQ. The J segment lost 5 bases and the V segment lost 1 base, leaving 4 bases of the junction unmatched. In nucleotides, the CDR3 is TGTGCCAGCAGCTTAGGAGGCAGGGGGTATGGCTACACCTTC. As protein: CASSLGGRGYGYTF. Filled out from reference TRBV7-6 and TRBJ1-2, the complete variable domain reads GAGVSQSPRYKVTKRGQDVALRCDPISGHVSLYWYRQALGQGPEFLTYFNYEAQQDKSGLPNDRFSAERPEGSISTLTIQRTEQRDSAMYRCASSLGGRGYGYTFGSGTRLTVV.

The V call is TRBV19, the J call TRBJ1-4; possibly TRBD1 for D (6 bases). Trimming removed 8 bases from V and 4 bases from J, with 17 bases in between. The CDR3 is made up of 15 amino acids. Germline values: CDR1 LNHDA, CDR2 SQIVND (reference sequence). The CDR3 loop is CASLHRGGVNEKLFF. CDR3 nucleotide sequence: TGTGCCAGTCTTCATAGAGGGGGAGTTAATGAAAAACTGTTTTTT.

This clone was observed a single time. The V gene is TRBV19, the J gene TRBJ1-3, with D possibly being TRBD1 (5 bases). The CDR3 is 15 residues long. Trimming took 4 bases from V and 1 from J, leaving 11 bases between them. From germline, CDR1 is LNHDA and CDR2 SQIVND (reference sequence). DNA of the CDR3: TGTGCCAGTAGTAATCAGGGAGGGTCTGGAAACACCATATATTTT. Protein: CASSNQGGSGNTIYF.

The V call is TRBV5-4, the J call TRBJ1-1, with TRBD1 identical over 7 bases. The germline gives CDR1 SGHNT, CDR2 YYREEE (reference sequence). The CDR3 runs 13 residues. V shed 5 bases and J 1 base; nucleotides not matched to a gene: 2. This CDR3 reads CASRWDRNTEAFF. CDR3 coding DNA: TGTGCCAGCAGATGGGACAGGAACACTGAAGCTTTCTTT.

V gene TRBV5-1 combines with J gene TRBJ2-5; D unresolved. V was clipped by 4 bases and J by 5 bases, with 12 bases between them. The CDR3 is 13 amino acids. Germline V gene sequence: CDR1 SGHRS, CDR2 YFSETQ. The CDR3 DNA is TGCGCCAGCAGCCCTGGCAGCAGGGAGACCCAGTACTTC. Protein: CASSPGSRETQYF.

J is TRBJ2-7 and V is TRBV5-1, with TRBD1 matching 7 bases. This CDR3 is 13 amino acids long. Germline V gives CDR1 SGHRS, CDR2 YFSETQ. Losses at the gene ends were 1 base for V and 3 bases for J; bases not matched to a gene: 1. CDR3 region: CASSLRQGYEQYF. CDR3 nucleotides: TGCGCCAGCAGCTTGAGACAGGGCTACGAGCAGTACTTC.

The chain links TRBV29-1 to TRBJ2-7; TRBD2 matches 13 bases. The CDR3 covers 13 residues. Germline V CDR1 and CDR2: SQVTM, ANQGSEA. V was clipped by 5 bases and J by 5 bases; unmatched bases: 3. Here the CDR3 reads CSVRTSGGNEQYF. Here the CDR3 DNA reads TGCAGCGTTCGGACTAGCGGGGGCAACGAGCAGTACTTC.

This chain links TRBV4-1 with TRBJ2-5, with 12 bases lining up with TRBD2. Germline V gene data show CDR1 as MGHRA and CDR2 as YSYEKL. With 2 bases clipped from V and 5 bases from J, the junction kept 6 bases outside the gene matches. The CDR3 covers 16 residues. In nucleotides, the CDR3 is TGCGCCAGCAGCCAACTGACTAGCGGGAGTTGGGAGACCCAGTACTTC. Amino acids: CASSQLTSGSWETQYF.

V is TRBV5-4 and J is TRBJ1-2; D remains unclear. The germline gives CDR1 SGHNT, CDR2 YYREEE (reference sequence). Trimming left V 0 bases short and J 8 bases short, with 8 bases between. CDR3 length equals 12 residues. CDR3 sequence (DNA): TGTGCCAGCAGCTTGGTGGAGGACGGCTACACCTTC. It specifies CASSLVEDGYTF. The complete variable domain, with remaining parts taken from reference TRBV5-4 and TRBJ1-2, reads ETGVTQSPTHLIKTRGQQVTLRCSSQSGHNTVSWYQQALGQGPQFIFQYYREEENGRGNFPPRFSGLQFPNYSSELNVNALELDDSALYLCASSLVEDGYTFGSGTRLTVV.

In nucleotides, the CDR3 is TGTGCCAGCAGCCTTAGCGGGAGAATTAACACCGGGGAGCTGTTTTTT. Its translation is CASSLSGRINTGELFF. The chain recombines TRBV11-2 with TRBJ2-2; 9 positions agree with TRBD2. Germline V gene sequence: CDR1 SGHAT, CDR2 FQNNGV. There are 16 residues in the CDR3. V lost 5 bases and J lost 2; bases outside the gene matches: 6. The full variable domain, its missing parts supplied by reference TRBV11-2 and TRBJ2-2, is EAGVAQSPRYKIIEKRQSVAFWCNPISGHATLYWYQQILGQGPKLLIQFQNNGVVDDSQLPKDRFSAERLKGVDSTLKIQPAKLEDSAVYLCASSLSGRINTGELFFGEGSRLTVL.

The chain joins TRBV11-2 to TRBJ1-2, with D possibly being TRBD1 (5 bases). There are 15 residues in the CDR3. Germline V gives CDR1 SGHAT, CDR2 FQNNGV. V lost 4 bases to trimming and J lost 8 bases, with 20 bases between them. The CDR3 coding sequence is TGTGCCAGCAGCTCGGGGGGAGGACGCCCCTGGGGCTACACCTTC. This translates into CASSSGGGRPWGYTF.

This clone was counted between two and nine times. The chain couples TRBV15 to TRBJ2-2; unclear D gene. The CDR3 has 14 residues. Germline V gene sequence: CDR1 LNHNV, CDR2 YYDKDF (reference sequence). Trimming stripped 0 bases from V and 5 bases from J, with 7 bases between. CDR3 bases: TGTGCCACCAGCAGAGATAAGGAGACCGGGGAGCTGTTTTTT. Amino acid sequence: CATSRDKETGELFF.

The chain is built from TRBV6-4 and TRBJ2-1; 11 nucleotides agree with TRBD2. V gave up 6 bases and J gave up 4 bases; unmatched junction bases: 5. Per germline, CDR1 MRHNA and CDR2 SNTAGT. The length of the CDR3 is 15 residues. CDR3 residues: CASSQTSGAYNEQFF. The CDR3 DNA sequence: TGTGCCAGCAGCCAGACTAGCGGGGCTTACAATGAGCAGTTCTTC.

The chain recombines TRBV18 with TRBJ2-3; perhaps TRBD2 as D (5 bases). Trimming removed 1 base from V and 10 bases from J, with 15 bases in between. Germline CDR1 is KGHSH and CDR2 is LQKENI. This CDR3 has 14 residues. The CDR3 is CASSPQQLGNAQYF. The CDR3 nucleotides read TGTGCCAGCTCACCACAACAGCTCGGGAATGCGCAGTATTTT.

The V and J genes are TRBV5-1 and TRBJ1-5; 7 bases line up with TRBD1. Per the germline V gene, CDR1 is SGHRS and CDR2 is YFSETQ. V was pared by 2 bases and J by 1 base, with 12 bases of the junction left unmatched. This CDR3 has 18 residues. Here the CDR3 reads CASSFYPGGGGSNQPQHF. CDR3 bases: TGCGCCAGCAGCTTCTATCCAGGGGGTGGAGGCAGCAATCAGCCCCAGCATTTT.

DNA of the CDR3: TGTGCTAGTGGTTTGGGTCAAGCTAATCAGCCCCAGCATTTT. Encoded protein: CASGLGQANQPQHF. The chain has TRBV12-5 and TRBJ1-5; D gene unclear. This CDR3 region has 14 residues. V gave up 1 base and J gave up 4 bases, with 8 bases separating them. CDR1 and CDR2 from the germline V gene are LGHNT and FRNRAP.